The 25 T cell receptor delta chains in this list originate from one sample, sequenced in a study of human gamma delta and Vdelta1 T cells. TCRdb made new clone calls on the PCR reads using CATT. Seen here are some 6,500 delta-chain clones, over 30% observed once, and the top ten hold more than 4.5%. Their antigens are not known. The material sequenced was Vdelta1 gamma-delta T cells from blood grown in culture (DOT cells). All receptors derive from a human donor in good health.

The chain is built from TRDV1 and TRDJ1; TRDD2 is a possible D gene (5 bases). Trimming left V 0 bases short and J 1 base short, with 27 bases between. The length of the CDR3 is 21 residues. Germline CDR1 TSWWSYY, CDR2 QGS. For the CDR3, the DNA is TGTGCTCTTGGGGAACTCACTCGGAGGTTTAAGAGACGCCCTACCACCGATAAACTCATCTTT. It specifies CALGELTRRFKRRPTTDKLIF.

Remarks on this clone: Other DNA variants within this sample encode the same CDR3. J is TRDJ1 and V is TRDV1; TRDD3 aligns across 12 bases. CDR3 size: 21 residues. CDR1 is TSWWSYY and CDR2 is QGS in the germline V gene. After removal of 5 bases from V and 2 bases from J, the junction contained 21 bases not matched to a gene. The CDR3, as DNA: TGTGCTCTTGGGCTCCTTCCTCCTTTTGACACTGGGGGATACAGGACCGATAAACTCATCTTT. This translates into CALGLLPPFDTGGYRTDKLIF.

The V call is TRDV1, the J call TRDJ1; 12 bases match TRDD3. The germline V gene encodes CDR1 TSWWSYY and CDR2 QGS. This CDR3 is built from 26 residues. The junction had 29 bases not matched to a gene; V was cut back by 0 bases and J by 0 bases. The DNA for the CDR3 is TGTGCTCTTGGGGAACTTTTAGGGATCAGGCCTTCCCGTTCTGGGGGATACGGGAGGGACACCGATAAACTCATCTTT. It yields the protein CALGELLGIRPSRSGGYGRDTDKLIF.

This chain uses TRDV1 with TRDJ1, with 7 positions matching TRDD3. Germline values: CDR1 TSWWSYY, CDR2 QGS. The CDR3 spans 19 residues. V dropped 0 bases and J dropped 8; count of bases not matched to a gene: 21. The CDR3 loop is CALGELPYTGVLGSSKLIF. In DNA, the CDR3 is TGTGCTCTTGGGGAACTCCCATACACCGGGGTACTGGGGAGCTCAAAACTCATCTTT.

The genes are TRDV1 and TRDJ1, with 11 bases that match TRDD3. The ends lost 2 bases at V and 3 bases at J; junction bases unmatched: 41. The CDR3 contains 28 residues. The germline V gene encodes CDR1 TSWWSYY and CDR2 QGS. CDR3 protein: CALGESTLWHHEPWGIRTTQRLADKLIF. CDR3 DNA sequence: TGTGCTCTTGGGGAATCTACGCTTTGGCATCATGAACCATGGGGGATACGCACGACCCAACGTTTAGCCGATAAACTCATCTTT.

The V call is TRDV1, the J call TRDJ1; D possibly uses TRDD2 or TRDD3 (9 bases each). This CDR3 spans 26 amino acids. The V end was cut by 3 bases, the J end by 0 bases, with 44 bases between. Looked up from germline, CDR1 is TSWWSYY and CDR2 is QGS. DNA of the CDR3: TGTGCTCTTGGGGACAATGCAACTTTGGCCTTCCTACGCAGGGGGATACCGACGGACTACACCGATAAACTCATCTTT. As protein: CALGDNATLAFLRRGIPTDYTDKLIF.

This clone has more than one count but fewer than ten. The chain joins TRDV1 to TRDJ1; the match to TRDD3 covers 9 bases. In germline, CDR1 is TSWWSYY, CDR2 QGS. Trimming removed 4 bases from V and 7 bases from J; junction bases left unmatched: 13. The CDR3 consists of 16 residues. In DNA, the CDR3 is TGTGCTCTTGGGGGTTCCTCCTCCTGGGGGATTGGTAAACTCATCTTT. As protein: CALGGSSSWGIGKLIF.

The chain couples TRDV1 to TRDJ1; TRDD3 matches at 9 bases. From germline, CDR1 is TSWWSYY and CDR2 QGS. With 1 base clipped from V and 1 base from J, the junction kept 25 bases outside the gene matches. This CDR3 comprises 23 residues. The CDR3 region has the DNA TGTGCTCTTGGGGAACCATCCACCCACCTCCTATCCCTGACTGGGGGAAGCACCGATAAACTCATCTTT. This translates into CALGEPSTHLLSLTGGSTDKLIF.

V gene TRDV1 combines with J gene TRDJ1; TRDD3 is a possible D gene (6 bases). Germline CDR1 TSWWSYY, CDR2 QGS. The CDR3 is 15 residues long. V lost 4 bases and J 1 base, leaving 13 bases between the germline ends. The CDR3 is CALGGTGELTDKLIF. The CDR3 DNA reads as TGTGCTCTTGGGGGAACGGGGGAGCTCACCGATAAACTCATCTTT.

The chain joins TRDV1 to TRDJ1, with 13 bases lining up with TRDD3. Looked up from germline, CDR1 is TSWWSYY and CDR2 is QGS. The V segment lost 2 bases and the J segment 0 bases; nucleotides outside the gene matches: 33. The CDR3 is 27 amino acids. The CDR3 coding sequence is TGTGCTCTTGGGGAAATGAAGCCCTTCCTACTCAATGAACTACTGGGGGATACGGAATTGTACACCGATAAACTCATCTTT. This sequence encodes CALGEMKPFLLNELLGDTELYTDKLIF.

This clone occurred once. This chain links TRDV1 with TRDJ1; 8 nucleotides agree with TRDD3. CDR1 and CDR2 from the germline V gene are TSWWSYY and QGS. CDR3 length: 24 residues. V was pared by 2 bases and J by 0 bases, with 29 bases of the junction left unmatched. The CDR3 region is CALGELESPRSGRTGGHYTDKLIF. CDR3 coding DNA: TGTGCTCTTGGGGAATTAGAGTCTCCTCGGAGTGGGCGTACTGGGGGCCACTACACCGATAAACTCATCTTT.

The gene calls are TRDV1 and TRDJ1; a possible D gene is TRDD2 (6 bases). V was clipped by 5 bases and J by 8 bases, with 24 bases between them. This CDR3 spans 16 amino acids. The germline gives CDR1 TSWWSYY, CDR2 QGS. The CDR3 sequence is CALGRQLLLGDLKLIF. The CDR3 DNA reads TGTGCTCTTGGGCGACAGCTCCTACTCGGAGACTTGAAACTCATCTTT.

Comment on this clone: This could be a read error, since a much larger clone is one nucleotide away. Other DNA sequences in the sample encode the same CDR3. V and J are TRDV1 and TRDJ1, with 9 bases fitting TRDD3. The J segment lost 0 bases and the V segment lost 2 bases, leaving 25 bases of the junction unmatched. This CDR3 region has 23 residues. Germline lookup yields CDR1 TSWWSYY and CDR2 QGS. The CDR3 sequence: CALGETQTLPSVLGDRYTDKLIF. In DNA form, the CDR3 reads TGTGCTCTTGGGGAAACTCAAACCCTCCCCTCTGTTCTGGGGGATCGGTACACCGATAAACTCATCTTT.

This chain links TRDV1 with TRDJ1; weak D call: TRDD2 (6 bases). Between the trimmed V and J ends, which lost 5 bases and 0 bases, there was a span of 34 bases. Per the germline V gene, CDR1 is TSWWSYY and CDR2 is QGS. The CDR3 covers 22 residues. DNA for the CDR3: TGTGCTCTTGGGATCCGCTTCCTCACAAGCCCGGTACCAATTACGTACACCGATAAACTCATCTTT. It yields the protein CALGIRFLTSPVPITYTDKLIF.

The rearrangement uses TRDV1 and TRDJ1; D possibly matches TRDD2 or TRDD3 (9 bases each). The CDR3 has 22 residues. The germline V gene encodes CDR1 TSWWSYY and CDR2 QGS. With 0 bases removed from V and 0 bases from J, the gap between germline ends came to 29 bases. CDR3 region: CALGELPLPTSGGWQYTDKLIF. DNA of the CDR3: TGTGCTCTTGGGGAACTTCCCCTTCCTACGTCTGGGGGATGGCAGTACACCGATAAACTCATCTTT.

The chain carries TRDV1 and TRDJ1; TRDD3 matches at 11 bases. The CDR3 is 20 residues long. V dropped 0 bases and J dropped 5; count of bases not matched to a gene: 17. The germline V gene encodes CDR1 TSWWSYY and CDR2 QGS. The CDR3 loop is CALGELPRKDWGITSDKLIF. For the CDR3, the DNA is TGTGCTCTTGGGGAACTGCCAAGGAAAGACTGGGGGATAACTTCGGATAAACTCATCTTT.

The chain uses TRDV1 and TRDJ1, with 7 bases identical to TRDD3. CDR1 and CDR2 (germline): TSWWSYY, QGS. J was trimmed by 7 bases and V by 1 base; bases with no gene match: 24. The CDR3 length is 20 residues. The CDR3 DNA reads as TGTGCTCTTGGGGAACCATCTTCGATTAGTCCTGGGGGGACCGGGGGTAAACTCATCTTT. Amino acids: CALGEPSSISPGGTGGKLIF.

This chain uses TRDV1 with TRDJ1, with D perhaps TRDD3 (6 bases). The V end was cut by 3 bases, the J end by 5 bases, with 34 bases between. CDR3 length equals 21 residues. Germline loops: CDR1 TSWWSYY, CDR2 QGS. The CDR3 sequence: CALGEPYLNSRRPDLGDKLIF. The CDR3 bases are TGTGCTCTTGGGGAGCCTTACCTAAACAGTAGGCGCCCGGACCTGGGGGATAAACTCATCTTT.

This clone is categorized as medium-sized. V gene TRDV1 combines with J gene TRDJ1; D possibly matches TRDD2 or TRDD3 (9 bases each). The germline CDR1 and CDR2 sequences are TSWWSYY and QGS. This CDR3 region has 21 residues. The V gene lost 1 base and the J gene lost 1 base, with 28 bases spanning the gap. Written as DNA, the CDR3 is TGTGCTCTTGGGGAACCAGTCCTTCCTACGGGGATACGAATTGTCACCGATAAACTCATCTTT. The encoded protein is CALGEPVLPTGIRIVTDKLIF.

A few counts support this clone. The chain uses TRDV1 and TRDJ1, with 8 bases lining up with TRDD3. The ends lost 2 bases at V and 2 bases at J; junction bases unmatched: 22. The CDR3 has 21 residues. From germline, CDR1 is TSWWSYY and CDR2 QGS. The CDR3 spells CALGESAPNLLGVETTDKLIF. The DNA of the CDR3 is TGTGCTCTTGGGGAATCCGCTCCAAATTTACTGGGGGTCGAGACTACCGATAAACTCATCTTT.

The chain joins TRDV3 to TRDJ1; D perhaps matches TRDD3 (6 bases). Germline CDR1 is TVYSNPD and CDR2 is GDNSRS (reference sequence). The CDR3 contains 17 residues. Trimming took off 2 bases at V and 4 bases at J, with 26 bases between the two ends. This CDR3 reads CAFFVPGNRWGGDKLIF. The CDR3 DNA follows: TGTGCCTTTTTTGTCCCGGGTAATCGCTGGGGCGGCGATAAACTCATCTTT.

Within the sample, this clone is medium-sized. The chain joins TRDV1 to TRDJ1; 11 bases match TRDD3. From germline, CDR1 is TSWWSYY and CDR2 QGS. There are 26 residues in the CDR3. V lost 2 bases to trimming and J lost 0 bases; unmatched junction nucleotides: 32. The CDR3 region is CALGEERAFLSPTALGDSLYTDKLIF. DNA for the CDR3: TGTGCTCTTGGGGAAGAGAGGGCCTTCCTAAGTCCTACCGCACTGGGGGATAGCCTGTACACCGATAAACTCATCTTT.

This chain connects TRDV1 to TRDJ1; 9 bases are a match to TRDD3. This CDR3 contains 19 residues. Germline CDR1 is TSWWSYY and CDR2 is QGS. With V trimmed by 2 bases and J by 0 bases, 13 bases remained unmatched. The CDR3 coding sequence is TGTGCTCTTGGGGAAGGGAGGGTAAACTGGGGGACATACACCGATAAACTCATCTTT. It specifies CALGEGRVNWGTYTDKLIF.

In this sample, this clone turned up a few times. The rearrangement uses TRDV1 and TRDJ1; D gene ambiguous. The CDR3 spans 21 residues. Trimming cost V 2 bases and J 0 bases, with 28 bases left between them. The germline V gene has CDR1 TSWWSYY and CDR2 QGS. The CDR3 protein is CALGEMGVYRIIPPNTDKLIF. CDR3 coding DNA: TGTGCTCTTGGGGAAATGGGCGTCTACCGTATCATACCCCCTAACACCGATAAACTCATCTTT.

This chain joins TRDV1 and TRDJ1; 10 bases fit TRDD3. The CDR3 runs 24 residues. CDR1 is TSWWSYY and CDR2 is QGS in the germline V gene. The V segment lost 1 base and the J segment 0 bases; nucleotides outside the gene matches: 26. The CDR3 DNA reads as TGTGCTCTTGGGGAACAGATAAACGGTGCGGGGGATACGCAACGGGGGAGGTACACCGATAAACTCATCTTT. Protein product: CALGEQINGAGDTQRGRYTDKLIF.